The 28 T cell receptor beta chains below were found in one sample sequenced in a study of control samples from healthy donors and cancer patients. Assay: immunoSEQ multiplex PCR; the TCRdb copy retains only in-frame clones and omits some. The sample has some 160,000 clones; around nine tenths are singletons. Sequenced sample: blood. The receptors originated from a woman between 25 and 40 years old in good health.

This sequence joins TRBV6-2 or TRBV6-3 and TRBJ2-7; TRBD1 agrees at 7 bases. This CDR3 spans 20 amino acids. V lost 0 bases, J lost 3 bases, and 20 bases stayed unmatched. Per the germline V gene, CDR1 is MNHEY and CDR2 is SVGEGT. In DNA form, the CDR3 reads TGTGCCAGCAGTTACTCGGCGAAGGGGGACCGGGACAGTATACTCTACGAGCAGTACTTC. Its protein is CASSYSAKGDRDSILYEQYF.

This chain connects TRBV5-6 to TRBJ2-7, with D perhaps being TRBD1 or TRBD2 (5 bases each). The germline V gene has CDR1 SGHDT and CDR2 YYEEEE. V was cut by 4 bases and J by 6 bases, with 17 bases left in between. The CDR3 extends over 14 amino acids. The DNA of the CDR3 is TGTGCCAGCAGCCAATCTGGGGGACCCTCCGAGCAGTACTTC. Translated: CASSQSGGPSEQYF.

This clone was observed a handful of times. V gene TRBV6-5 combines with J gene TRBJ1-5, with a tentative D call TRBD1 (6 bases). Trimming removed 6 bases at V and 6 bases at J, with 12 bases between. The CDR3 extends over 13 amino acids. Germline V gives CDR1 MNHEY, CDR2 SVGAGI. CDR3 amino acids: CASRGDISQPQHF. CDR3 nucleotide sequence: TGTGCCAGCAGGGGGGACATCTCTCAGCCCCAGCATTTT.

This clone was seen a handful of times. This chain joins TRBV6-4 and TRBJ2-3; D assignment may be TRBD1 or TRBD2 (5 bases each). This CDR3 has 15 residues. V gave up 0 bases and J gave up 1 base, with 8 bases separating them. Per the germline V gene, CDR1 is MRHNA and CDR2 is SNTAGT. The CDR3 nucleotides are TGTGCCAGCAGTGACTCGAGGGGCGGCACAGATACGCAGTATTTT. Protein: CASSDSRGGTDTQYF.

This chain connects TRBV11-1 to TRBJ1-2; TRBD1 matches at 9 bases. CDR1 and CDR2 from the germline V gene are SGHAT and FQDESV (reference sequence). The CDR3 covers 15 residues. V lost 5 bases and J lost 1; bases outside the gene matches: 5. CDR3 in DNA: TGTGCCAGCAGCGAGGGACAGGGTGGTAACTATGGCTACACCTTC. Translating gives CASSEGQGGNYGYTF.

The chain links TRBV15 to TRBJ2-2; 14 bases line up with TRBD2. CDR1 and CDR2 from the germline V gene are LNHNV and YYDKDF (reference sequence). The ends lost 1 base at V and 6 bases at J; junction bases unmatched: 1. CDR3 length equals 16 residues. CDR3 residues: CATSRAGLAGAGELFF. CDR3 coding DNA: TGTGCCACCAGCAGAGCGGGACTAGCGGGAGCCGGGGAGCTGTTTTTT. Using reference TRBV15 and TRBJ2-2 for the parts outside the CDR3, the full variable domain is DAMVIQNPRYQVTQFGKPVTLSCSQTLNHNVMYWYQQKSSQAPKLLFHYYDKDFNNEADTPDNFQSRRPNTSFCFLDIRSPGLGDTAMYLCATSRAGLAGAGELFFGEGSRLTVL.

This chain joins TRBV28 and TRBJ2-1; a possible D gene is TRBD2 (5 bases). Germline V lookup: CDR1 MDHEN, CDR2 SYDVKM. V lost 7 bases and J lost 4, with 11 bases in between. The CDR3 has 13 amino acids. The CDR3 DNA reads as TGTGCCAGCACTGGGTCGGGGTACAATGAGCAGTTCTTC. It is translated as CASTGSGYNEQFF.

The chain carries TRBV9 and TRBJ2-5; 15 bases map to TRBD2. V trimming: 4 bases; J trimming: 6 bases; junction bases outside the gene matches: 10. This CDR3 spans 17 amino acids. Germline lookup yields CDR1 SGDLS and CDR2 YYNGEE. CDR3 sequence (DNA): TGTGCCAGCAGCCCGCTCAGGACTAGCGGGAGGGGGCAGACCCAGTACTTC. This gives the protein CASSPLRTSGRGQTQYF. The whole variable domain, remainder taken from reference TRBV9 and TRBJ2-5, is DSGVTQTPKHLITATGQRVTLRCSPRSGDLSVYWYQQSLDQGLQFLIQYYNGEERAKGNILERFSAQQFPDLHSELNLSSLELGDSALYFCASSPLRTSGRGQTQYFGPGTRLLVL.

The chain has TRBV5-1 and TRBJ2-1; D not resolved. This CDR3 spans 15 amino acids. CDR1 and CDR2 from the germline V gene are SGHRS and YFSETQ. The germline V and J ends were trimmed by 4 bases and 2 bases, with 13 bases remaining between them. Written as DNA, the CDR3 is TGCGCCAGCAGCCACACACCAGACCCCTACAATGAGCAGTTCTTC. Its protein is CASSHTPDPYNEQFF.

The chain couples TRBV6-2 or TRBV6-3 to TRBJ1-4; no firm D call. Germline V gives CDR1 MNHEY, CDR2 SVGEGT. With 0 bases removed from V and 3 bases from J, the gap between germline ends came to 14 bases. CDR3 length equals 17 residues. The CDR3 is CASSYSPRIDSNEKLFF. The CDR3 bases are TGTGCCAGCAGTTACTCCCCTCGAATAGACTCTAATGAAAAACTGTTTTTT.

This clone was recorded once. V and J are TRBV6-2 or TRBV6-3 and TRBJ2-2, with 11 bases identical to TRBD2. The CDR3 has 18 amino acids. Trimming removed 4 bases from V and 0 bases from J; junction bases left unmatched: 7. Germline V gene sequence: CDR1 MNHEY, CDR2 SVGEGT. CDR3 amino acids: CASSFPTSGITNTGELFF. The DNA of the CDR3 is TGTGCCAGCAGTTTTCCGACTAGCGGGATAACGAACACCGGGGAGCTGTTTTTT.

The rearrangement links TRBV2 to TRBJ1-1, with 12 positions matching TRBD1. The CDR3 is 14 residues long. The trim removed 8 bases at V and 4 bases at J, leaving 5 bases unmatched. Germline CDR1 SNHLY, CDR2 FYNNEI. The CDR3 protein is CASRGQGAGTEAFF. For the CDR3, the DNA is TGTGCCAGCCGGGGACAGGGGGCAGGCACTGAAGCTTTCTTT.

The chain recombines TRBV19 with TRBJ2-2; 12 positions agree with TRBD2. V trimming: 6 bases; J trimming: 10 bases; junction bases outside the gene matches: 3. The CDR3 runs 13 residues. Germline values: CDR1 LNHDA, CDR2 SQIVND (reference sequence). This CDR3 is CASRGLAGAELFF. In DNA, the CDR3 is TGTGCCAGTAGGGGACTAGCGGGCGCGGAGCTGTTTTTT.

The chain employs TRBV4-1 and TRBJ2-7; unclear D gene. Trimming took 4 bases from V and 0 from J, leaving 16 bases between them. Germline values: CDR1 MGHRA, CDR2 YSYEKL. The CDR3 totals 16 residues. The CDR3 DNA sequence: TGCGCCAGCAGCCTCTCGGACGGAAGCTTCTCCTACGAGCAGTACTTC. This codes for CASSLSDGSFSYEQYF.

V usage is TRBV15 and J usage is TRBJ2-5; D not certain. The CDR3 sequence is 12 residues long. Germline CDR1 is LNHNV and CDR2 is YYDKDF (reference sequence). With 3 bases removed from V and 5 bases from J, the gap between germline ends came to 7 bases. The CDR3 sequence: CATSSPRETQYF. CDR3 nucleotides: TGTGCCACCAGCAGTCCTCGGGAGACCCAGTACTTC.

The J gene is TRBJ1-5, the V gene TRBV27, with D unclear. The germline CDR1 and CDR2 sequences are MNHEY and SMNVEV (reference sequence). There are 14 residues in the CDR3. V lost 2 bases and J lost 7, with 12 bases in between. The CDR3 nucleotides are TGTGCCAGCAGTTTAACGGGAGGGAGCCAGCCCCAGCATTTT. It encodes CASSLTGGSQPQHF.

The rearrangement joins TRBV19 to TRBJ1-1; D uncertain. This CDR3 has 11 amino acids. Trimming pared 6 bases from V and 8 bases from J, leaving 10 bases between. CDR1 LNHDA and CDR2 SQIVND come from the germline V gene (reference sequence). CDR3 sequence reads: CASRGEREAFF. The CDR3 DNA follows: TGTGCCAGTAGGGGCGAGAGAGAAGCTTTCTTT.

The chain has TRBV5-1 and TRBJ2-4; the D gene is possibly TRBD2 (6 bases). Germline values: CDR1 SGHRS, CDR2 YFSETQ. The CDR3 is made up of 15 amino acids. Trimming stripped 0 bases from V and 5 bases from J, with 12 bases between. The CDR3 reads CASSLEGLRENIQYF. The CDR3 coding sequence is TGCGCCAGCAGCTTGGAGGGACTTCGAGAAAACATTCAGTACTTC.

The chain carries TRBV18 and TRBJ1-4; tentatively, D is TRBD1 (5 bases). With 1 base removed from V and 5 bases from J, the gap between germline ends came to 8 bases. Germline CDR1 is KGHSH and CDR2 is LQKENI. This CDR3 spans 14 amino acids. CDR3 sequence: CASSPQQGNEKLFF. In DNA form, the CDR3 reads TGTGCCAGCTCACCACAGCAGGGAAATGAAAAACTGTTTTTT.

The chain is built from TRBV10-2 and TRBJ1-2; D is perhaps TRBD1 (5 bases). Between the trimmed V and J ends, which lost 2 bases and 5 bases, there was a span of 6 bases. The CDR3 is 12 amino acids. Per the germline V gene, CDR1 is WSHSY and CDR2 is SAAADI. The CDR3 sequence: CASSEGQYGYTF. DNA for the CDR3: TGCGCCAGCAGTGAGGGACAATATGGCTACACCTTC.

The gene calls are TRBV5-4 and TRBJ1-1; 7 bases agree with TRBD1. This CDR3 is built from 14 residues. The germline V gene encodes CDR1 SGHNT and CDR2 YYREEE (reference sequence). Losses at the gene ends were 2 bases for V and 1 base for J; bases not matched to a gene: 2. CDR3 sequence: CASSLGQANTEAFF. The CDR3 coding sequence is TGTGCCAGCAGCTTAGGACAGGCGAACACTGAAGCTTTCTTT.

This clone was detected once. The chain couples TRBV27 to TRBJ1-1; 7 nucleotides agree with TRBD1. The germline CDR1 and CDR2 sequences are MNHEY and SMNVEV (reference sequence). J gave up 4 bases and V 8 bases, and 4 bases lay outside the gene matches. CDR3 size: 12 residues. DNA of the CDR3: TGTGCCAGCGGACAGGTCGGCACTGAAGCTTTCTTT. This gives the protein CASGQVGTEAFF.

This chain uses TRBV19 with TRBJ2-7; 13 bases map to TRBD2. Per the germline V gene, CDR1 is LNHDA and CDR2 is SQIVND (reference sequence). The CDR3 loop spans 16 amino acids. The V and J ends lost 10 bases and 3 bases, in that order; junction bases with no gene match: 12. CDR3 region: CATSGTSGMTSYEQYF. DNA of the CDR3: TGTGCCACTTCCGGGACTAGCGGGATGACGAGCTACGAGCAGTACTTC.

This chain links TRBV7-2 with TRBJ2-7; the match to TRBD1 covers 8 bases. CDR1 and CDR2 from the germline V gene are SGHTA and FQGNSA. The CDR3 runs to 15 residues. J gave up 3 bases and V 0 bases, and 4 bases lay outside the gene matches. The CDR3 DNA sequence: TGTGCCAGCAGCTTAGCTCCGACAGGGGACTACGAGCAGTACTTC. It is translated as CASSLAPTGDYEQYF.

The chain employs TRBV28 and TRBJ2-7, with 10 bases that match TRBD2. Per the germline V gene, CDR1 is MDHEN and CDR2 is SYDVKM. Losses at the gene ends were 3 bases for V and 3 bases for J; bases not matched to a gene: 14. The CDR3 is 18 residues long. CDR3 sequence: CASSFSLAGRGGGYEQYF. The CDR3 DNA follows: TGTGCCAGCAGTTTTTCACTAGCGGGAAGGGGAGGGGGCTACGAGCAGTACTTC. Using reference TRBV28 and TRBJ2-7 for the parts outside the CDR3, the full variable domain is DVKVTQSSRYLVKRTGEKVFLECVQDMDHENMFWYRQDPGLGLRLIYFSYDVKMKEKGDIPEGYSVSREKKERFSLILESASTNQTSMYLCASSFSLAGRGGGYEQYFGPGTRLTVT.

This clone was observed a handful of times. The chain combines TRBV27 with TRBJ1-3; the D gene is possibly TRBD1 (5 bases). Trimming took 5 bases from V and 1 from J, leaving 12 bases between them. CDR1 is MNHEY, CDR2 SMNVEV, per germline (reference sequence). This CDR3 region has 15 residues. CDR3 in amino acids: CASSPLGVSGNTIYF. The CDR3 coding sequence is TGTGCCAGCAGTCCGTTGGGGGTATCTGGAAACACCATATATTTT.

The chain couples TRBV7-2 to TRBJ2-7; 10 bases are shared with TRBD1. Germline-derived CDR1 and CDR2 are SGHTA and FQGNSA. V was clipped by 4 bases and J by 3 bases; unmatched bases: 6. CDR3 length: 15 amino acids. The CDR3 DNA follows: TGTGCCAGCAGCTCCTCGGGACAGGGGTTCTACGAGCAGTACTTC. This encodes CASSSSGQGFYEQYF.

The V and J genes are TRBV18 and TRBJ1-1, with 10 bases that match TRBD1. The CDR3 has 16 amino acids. Germline trimming cut 6 bases from V and 1 base from J; bases unmatched to any gene: 8. Looked up from germline, CDR1 is KGHSH and CDR2 is LQKENI. CDR3 residues: CASSTGQGRSNTEAFF. The CDR3 nucleotides are TGTGCCAGCTCTACGGGACAGGGGAGGTCGAACACTGAAGCTTTCTTT.